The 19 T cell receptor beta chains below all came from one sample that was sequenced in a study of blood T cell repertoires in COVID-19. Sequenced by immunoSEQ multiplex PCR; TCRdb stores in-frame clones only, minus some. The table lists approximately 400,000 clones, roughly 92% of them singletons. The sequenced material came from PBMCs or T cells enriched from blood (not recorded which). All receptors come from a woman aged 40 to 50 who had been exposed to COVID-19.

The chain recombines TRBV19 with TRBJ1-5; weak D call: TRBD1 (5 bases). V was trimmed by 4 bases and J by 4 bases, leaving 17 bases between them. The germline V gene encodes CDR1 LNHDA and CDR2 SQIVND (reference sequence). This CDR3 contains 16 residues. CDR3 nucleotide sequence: TGTGCCAGTAGTACCGCCAGGGATCCTATGAATCAGCCCCAGCATTTT. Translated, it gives CASSTARDPMNQPQHF.

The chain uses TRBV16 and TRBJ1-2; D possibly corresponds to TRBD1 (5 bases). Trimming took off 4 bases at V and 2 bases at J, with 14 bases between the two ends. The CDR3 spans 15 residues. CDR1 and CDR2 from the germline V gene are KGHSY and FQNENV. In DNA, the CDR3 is TGTGCCAGCAGCCGCATCCGGGGGTTGAACTATGGCTACACCTTC. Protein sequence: CASSRIRGLNYGYTF.

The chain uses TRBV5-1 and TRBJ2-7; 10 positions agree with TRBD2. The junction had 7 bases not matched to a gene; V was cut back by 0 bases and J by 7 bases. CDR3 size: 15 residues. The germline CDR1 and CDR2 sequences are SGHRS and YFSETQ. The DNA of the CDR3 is TGCGCCAGCAGCTTGGAGGTAGCGGGAGGCCAAGAGCAGTACTTC. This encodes CASSLEVAGGQEQYF.

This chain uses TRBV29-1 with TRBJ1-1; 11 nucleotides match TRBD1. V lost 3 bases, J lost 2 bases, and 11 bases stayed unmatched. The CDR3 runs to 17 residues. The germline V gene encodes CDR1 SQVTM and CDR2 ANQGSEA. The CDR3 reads CSVDGRGQGVINTEAFF. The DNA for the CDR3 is TGCAGCGTTGATGGGAGGGGACAGGGGGTTATAAACACTGAAGCTTTCTTT.

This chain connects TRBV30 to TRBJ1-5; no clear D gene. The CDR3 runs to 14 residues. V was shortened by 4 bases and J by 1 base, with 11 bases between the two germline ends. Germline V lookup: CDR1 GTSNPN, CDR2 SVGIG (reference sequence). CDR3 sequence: CAWKRVGSNQPQHF. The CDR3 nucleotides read TGTGCCTGGAAGAGGGTGGGGAGCAATCAGCCCCAGCATTTT.

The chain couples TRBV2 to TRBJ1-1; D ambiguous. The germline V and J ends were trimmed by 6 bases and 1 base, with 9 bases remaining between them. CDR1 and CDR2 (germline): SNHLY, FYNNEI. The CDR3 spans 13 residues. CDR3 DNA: TGTGCCAGCAGCTCAACACCGAACACTGAAGCTTTCTTT. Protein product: CASSSTPNTEAFF.

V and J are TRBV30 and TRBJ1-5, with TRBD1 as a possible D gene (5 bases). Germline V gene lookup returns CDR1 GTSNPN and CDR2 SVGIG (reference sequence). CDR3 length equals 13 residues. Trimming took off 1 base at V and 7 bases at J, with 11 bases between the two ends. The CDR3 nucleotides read TGTGCCTGGAGTGGCAGGGTCGAGCAGCCCCAGCATTTT. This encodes CAWSGRVEQPQHF.

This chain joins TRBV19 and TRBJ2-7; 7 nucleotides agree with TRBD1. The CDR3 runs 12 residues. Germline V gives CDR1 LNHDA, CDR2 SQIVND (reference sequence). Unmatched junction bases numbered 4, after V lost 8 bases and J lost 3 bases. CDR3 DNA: TGTGCCAGTTCTGACAGGGACTACGAGCAGTACTTC. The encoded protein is CASSDRDYEQYF.

CDR3 sequence: CASSPDRWEQFF. In nucleotides, the CDR3 is TGTGCCAGCAGTCCGGACAGGTGGGAGCAGTTCTTC. The chain links TRBV12-3 or TRBV12-4 to TRBJ2-1; 7 bases match TRBD1. V was clipped by 5 bases and J by 10 bases; unmatched bases: 5. This CDR3 contains 12 residues.

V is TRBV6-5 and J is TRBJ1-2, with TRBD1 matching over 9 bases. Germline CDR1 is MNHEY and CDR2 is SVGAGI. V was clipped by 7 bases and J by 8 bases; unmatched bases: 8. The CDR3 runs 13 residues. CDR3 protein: CASTLGTGMGYTF. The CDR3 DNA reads TGTGCCAGCACCTTGGGGACAGGGATGGGCTACACCTTC.

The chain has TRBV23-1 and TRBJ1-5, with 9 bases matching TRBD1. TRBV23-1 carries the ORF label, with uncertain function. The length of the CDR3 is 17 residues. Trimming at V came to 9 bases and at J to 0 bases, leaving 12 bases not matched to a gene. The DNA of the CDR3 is TGCGCCAGACCGGGACAGGGATTAATGGATAGCAATCAGCCCCAGCATTTT. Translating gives CARPGQGLMDSNQPQHF.

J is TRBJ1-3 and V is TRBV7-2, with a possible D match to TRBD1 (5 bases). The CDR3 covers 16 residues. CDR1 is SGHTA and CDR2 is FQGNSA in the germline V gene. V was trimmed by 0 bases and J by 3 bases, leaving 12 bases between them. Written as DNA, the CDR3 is TGTGCCAGCAGCTTAGCCTCTCAGGGATTTGGAAACACCATATATTTT. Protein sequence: CASSLASQGFGNTIYF.

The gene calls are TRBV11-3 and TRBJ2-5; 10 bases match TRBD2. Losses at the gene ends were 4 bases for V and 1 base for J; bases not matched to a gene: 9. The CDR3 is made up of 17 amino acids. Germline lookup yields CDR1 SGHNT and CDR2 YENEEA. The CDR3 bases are TGTGCCAGCAGCTCATTCACCGGGACTAGCGTCCAAGAGACCCAGTACTTC. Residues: CASSSFTGTSVQETQYF.

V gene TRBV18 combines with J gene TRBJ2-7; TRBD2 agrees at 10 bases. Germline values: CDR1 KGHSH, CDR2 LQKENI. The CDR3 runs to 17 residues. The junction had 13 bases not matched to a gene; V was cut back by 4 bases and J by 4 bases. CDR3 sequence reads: CASSRKSSGSDWYEQYF. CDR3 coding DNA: TGTGCCAGCTCACGAAAATCTAGCGGGAGCGACTGGTACGAGCAGTACTTC.

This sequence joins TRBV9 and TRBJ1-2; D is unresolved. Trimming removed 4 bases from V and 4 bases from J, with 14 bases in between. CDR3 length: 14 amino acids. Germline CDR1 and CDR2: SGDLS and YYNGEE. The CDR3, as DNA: TGTGCCAGCAGCCCTTCTACTGGAGCCTATGGCTACACCTTC. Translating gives CASSPSTGAYGYTF. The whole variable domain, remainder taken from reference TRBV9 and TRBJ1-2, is DSGVTQTPKHLITATGQRVTLRCSPRSGDLSVYWYQQSLDQGLQFLIQYYNGEERAKGNILERFSAQQFPDLHSELNLSSLELGDSALYFCASSPSTGAYGYTFGSGTRLTVV.

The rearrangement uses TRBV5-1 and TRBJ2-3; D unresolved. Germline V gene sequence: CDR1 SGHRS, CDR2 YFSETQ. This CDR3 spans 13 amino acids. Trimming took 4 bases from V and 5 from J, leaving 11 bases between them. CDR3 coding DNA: TGCGCCAGCAGCCCACCACTCGTAGATACGCAGTATTTT. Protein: CASSPPLVDTQYF. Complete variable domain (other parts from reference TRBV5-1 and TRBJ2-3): KAGVTQTPRYLIKTRGQQVTLSCSPISGHRSVSWYQQTPGQGLQFLFEYFSETQRNKGNFPGRFSGRQFSNSRSEMNVSTLELGDSALYLCASSPPLVDTQYFGPGTRLTVL.

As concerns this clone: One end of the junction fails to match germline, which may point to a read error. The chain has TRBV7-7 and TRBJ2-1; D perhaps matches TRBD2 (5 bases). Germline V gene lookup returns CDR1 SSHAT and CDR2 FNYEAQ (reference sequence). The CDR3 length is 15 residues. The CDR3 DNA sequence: TGTGCTAGCAGCTTATCACCGGGGTCTCACAATGAGCAGTTCTTC. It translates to CASSLSPGSHNEQFF.

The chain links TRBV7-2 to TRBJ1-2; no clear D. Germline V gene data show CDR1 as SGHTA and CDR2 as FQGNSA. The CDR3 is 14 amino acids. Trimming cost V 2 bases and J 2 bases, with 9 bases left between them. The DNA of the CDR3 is TGTGCCAGCAGCTTACCCCCGGGGAACTATGGCTACACCTTC. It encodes CASSLPPGNYGYTF.

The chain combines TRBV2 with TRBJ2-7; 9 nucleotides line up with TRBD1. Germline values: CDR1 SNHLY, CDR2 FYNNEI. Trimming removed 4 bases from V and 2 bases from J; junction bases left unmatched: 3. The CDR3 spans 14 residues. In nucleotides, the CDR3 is TGTGCCAGCAGTGTACAGGGGGCTCCCTACGAGCAGTACTTC. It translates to CASSVQGAPYEQYF.